Following are 3 T cell receptor beta chains from one sample sequenced in a study of vaccination and CD4 T cells after COVID-19. The Oncomine TCR Beta short-read assay was what sequenced the DNA obtained from cultured CD4+ T cells. TCRdb analysed the PCR reads with MiXCR anew, one entry per CDR3 protein. The sample has roughly 12,000 distinct CDR3 sequences; around 50% are singletons. Their antigens are not known. Treatment defined: approximately 11-day PBMC culture with coronavirus spike peptide pools or control peptides (ViraFEST assay). Sequencing input: CD4+ T cells from blood, cultured in vitro. Receptors originate from a human donor who had recovered from COVID-19.

The genes are TRBV25-1 and TRBJ1-2; possible D gene TRBD1, 6 bases. This CDR3 contains 11 residues. V was pared by 7 bases and J by 6 bases, with 9 bases between. CDR1 is MGHDK, CDR2 SYGVNS, per germline. The CDR3 DNA is TGTGCCAGCAACTACAGGGATGGCTACACCTTC. This translates into CASNYRDGYTF.

This clonotype was counted a few times. The chain couples TRBV6-2 or TRBV6-3 to TRBJ2-2, with D tentatively TRBD1 (6 bases). The germline V gene has CDR1 MNHEY and CDR2 SVGEGT. The CDR3 covers 14 residues. Trimming left V 0 bases short and J 4 bases short, with 6 bases between. In DNA form, the CDR3 reads TGTGCCAGCAGTTACTCGGACAGCACCGGGGAGCTGTTTTTT. Protein product: CASSYSDSTGELFF.

The chain has TRBV7-3 and TRBJ2-7, with 9 bases identical to TRBD1. Germline V gives CDR1 SGHTA, CDR2 FQGTGA. CDR3 length equals 14 residues. The V and J ends lost 0 bases and 5 bases, in that order; junction bases with no gene match: 2. The CDR3 coding sequence is TGTGCCAGCAGCTTAACAGGGGACAGGGACGAGCAGTACTTC. Encoded protein: CASSLTGDRDEQYF.